The 10 T cell receptor beta chains presented below share a single source sample, sequenced in a study of T cell responses to AZD1222 COVID-19 vaccine. The table came from immunoSEQ multiplex PCR; TCRdb's copy has only in-frame clones and leaves some out. Found here are around 100,000 clones, about nine tenths of them singletons; the top ten hold under 2%. The specimen comprised peripheral blood, sampled on day 0 of AZD1222 vaccination. These receptors came from an adult in good health.

The chain uses TRBV3-1 (or the pseudogene TRBV3-2) and TRBJ1-5; no definite D call. The CDR3 length is 14 residues. CDR1 and CDR2 from the germline V gene are LGHDT and YNNKEL (reference sequence). Deletions cut 5 bases from V and 10 bases from J, with 18 bases between. CDR3 residues: CASSEDGLDRPQHF. The CDR3 region has the DNA TGTGCCAGCAGCGAGGACGGACTCGATCGACCCCAGCATTTT.

This rearrangement joins TRBV20-1 to TRBJ1-2; D uncertain. CDR3 length: 12 amino acids. CDR1 DFQATT and CDR2 SNEGSKA come from the germline V gene (reference sequence). The V and J ends lost 3 bases and 5 bases respectively, with 10 bases between them. In nucleotides, the CDR3 is TGCAGTGCTAGTAACGGCGGGTATGGCTACACCTTC. This sequence encodes CSASNGGYGYTF.

The chain joins TRBV19 to TRBJ1-2, with 11 bases identical to TRBD1. J was trimmed by 4 bases and V by 6 bases; bases with no gene match: 10. CDR1 and CDR2 (germline): LNHDA, SQIVND (reference sequence). The CDR3 runs to 16 residues. The CDR3 loop is CASSYAGQGAVYGYTF. Written as DNA, the CDR3 is TGTGCCAGTAGCTACGCCGGACAGGGGGCAGTCTATGGCTACACCTTC. Drawing the rest from reference TRBV19 and TRBJ1-2, the complete variable domain is DGGITQSPKYLFRKEGQNVTLSCEQNLNHDAMYWYRQDPGQGLRLIYYSQIVNDFQKGDIAEGYSVSREKKESFPLTVTSAQKNPTAFYLCASSYAGQGAVYGYTFGSGTRLTVV.

The V and J genes are TRBV18 and TRBJ2-2; unclear D gene. Germline loops: CDR1 KGHSH, CDR2 LQKENI. The CDR3 covers 12 residues. The V end lost 6 bases, the J end lost 5 bases, and 7 bases lay between the germline ends. This CDR3 reads CASSSRTGELFF. DNA for the CDR3: TGTGCCAGCTCGTCCCGGACCGGGGAGCTGTTTTTT.

This chain links TRBV7-2 with TRBJ2-7; the D gene is possibly TRBD2 (5 bases). The V end lost 6 bases, the J end lost 0 bases, and 12 bases lay between the germline ends. The CDR3 runs to 14 residues. Germline assignment: CDR1 SGHTA and CDR2 FQGNSA. The CDR3 sequence is CASSLGGYSYEQYF. The DNA of the CDR3 is TGTGCCAGCAGTCTTGGAGGCTACTCCTACGAGCAGTACTTC.

CDR3 coding DNA: TGCGCCAGCAGCGTCCTAACCAGGACTAATGAAAAACTGTTTTTT. It yields the protein CASSVLTRTNEKLFF. This rearrangement joins TRBV4-1 to TRBJ1-4; D is unclear. Trimming took off 5 bases at V and 2 bases at J, with 12 bases between the two ends. CDR1 and CDR2 from the germline V gene are MGHRA and YSYEKL. This CDR3 has 15 amino acids.

Points on this clone: The same CDR3 also results from other DNA sequences found in this sample. The J gene is TRBJ1-5, the V gene TRBV6-6; D call uncertain. V lost 2 bases, J lost 4 bases, and 6 bases lay in between. Germline CDR1 and CDR2: MNHNY and SVGAGI (reference sequence). The CDR3 is made up of 13 amino acids. The CDR3 nucleotides read TGTGCCAGCAGTTACGGGGTAAATCAGCCCCAGCATTTT. Amino acids: CASSYGVNQPQHF.

The genes are TRBV28 and TRBJ1-4; no firm D call. Trimming removed 8 bases at V and 5 bases at J, with 18 bases between. Per germline, CDR1 MDHEN and CDR2 SYDVKM. The CDR3 is 15 residues long. This CDR3 is CASGYITGLNEKLFF. In DNA, the CDR3 is TGTGCCAGCGGATATATCACCGGGTTAAATGAAAAACTGTTTTTT. Combining the CDR3 with reference TRBV28 and TRBJ1-4 gives the whole variable domain DVKVTQSSRYLVKRTGEKVFLECVQDMDHENMFWYRQDPGLGLRLIYFSYDVKMKEKGDIPEGYSVSREKKERFSLILESASTNQTSMYLCASGYITGLNEKLFFGSGTQLSVL.

This clone was found once. The chain couples TRBV7-3 to TRBJ2-5; 7 bases are a match to TRBD1. The trim removed 0 bases at V and 5 bases at J, leaving 6 bases unmatched. Germline V gene lookup returns CDR1 SGHTA and CDR2 FQGTGA. This CDR3 has 15 residues. The CDR3 loop reads CASSLTSDRVETQYF. The CDR3 bases are TGTGCCAGCAGCTTAACAAGCGACAGGGTGGAGACCCAGTACTTC.

Only one count was recorded for this clone. J is TRBJ1-1 and V is TRBV28; 7 positions agree with TRBD1. There are 14 residues in the CDR3. In germline, CDR1 is MDHEN, CDR2 SYDVKM. J was trimmed by 5 bases and V by 6 bases; bases with no gene match: 9. The CDR3, as DNA: TGTGCCAGCAGCCCGCCGGGACAGTTTACTGAAGCTTTCTTT. This translates into CASSPPGQFTEAFF.